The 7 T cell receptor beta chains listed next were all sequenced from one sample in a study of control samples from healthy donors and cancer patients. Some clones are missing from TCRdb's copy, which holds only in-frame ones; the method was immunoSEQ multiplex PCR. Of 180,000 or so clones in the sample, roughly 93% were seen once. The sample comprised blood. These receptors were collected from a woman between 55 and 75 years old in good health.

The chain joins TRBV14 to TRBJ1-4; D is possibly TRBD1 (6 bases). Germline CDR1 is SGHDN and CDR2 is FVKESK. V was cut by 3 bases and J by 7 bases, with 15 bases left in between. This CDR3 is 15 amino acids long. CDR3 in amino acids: CASSQNTGSGEKLFF. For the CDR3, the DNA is TGTGCCAGCAGCCAGAACACAGGGTCCGGTGAAAAACTGTTTTTT.

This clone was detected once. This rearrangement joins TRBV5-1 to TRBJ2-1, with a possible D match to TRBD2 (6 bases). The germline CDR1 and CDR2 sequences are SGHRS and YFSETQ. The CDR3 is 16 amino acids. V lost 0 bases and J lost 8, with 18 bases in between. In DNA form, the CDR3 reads TGCGCCAGCAGCTTGGGAGATTCTCCTTCGGGGGATGAGCAGTTCTTC. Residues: CASSLGDSPSGDEQFF.

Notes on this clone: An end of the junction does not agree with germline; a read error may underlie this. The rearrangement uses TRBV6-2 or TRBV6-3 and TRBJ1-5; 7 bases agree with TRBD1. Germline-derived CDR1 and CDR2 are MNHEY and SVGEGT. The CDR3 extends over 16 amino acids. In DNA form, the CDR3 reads TGTGCCAGCAGTTACCCGACAGGGACCAGCACTCAGCCCCAGCATTTT. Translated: CASSYPTGTSTQPQHF.

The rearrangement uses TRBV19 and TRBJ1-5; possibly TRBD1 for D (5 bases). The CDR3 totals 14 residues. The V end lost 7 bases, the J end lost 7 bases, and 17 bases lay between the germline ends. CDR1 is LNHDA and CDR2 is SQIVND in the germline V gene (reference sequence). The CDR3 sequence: CASTQRGLDQPQHF. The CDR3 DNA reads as TGTGCCAGTACCCAGCGGGGGTTGGACCAGCCCCAGCATTTT.

CDR3: CASSPRSEQYF. The CDR3 DNA follows: TGTGCCAGCAGCCCCAGGAGCGAGCAGTACTTC. V and J are TRBV7-9 and TRBJ2-7; D not certain. This CDR3 is built from 11 residues. Germline lookup yields CDR1 SEHNR and CDR2 FQNEAQ (reference sequence). The germline V and J ends were trimmed by 5 bases and 6 bases, with 8 bases remaining between them. The whole variable domain, filled in from reference TRBV7-9 and TRBJ2-7, reads DTGVSQNPRHKITKRGQNVTFRCDPISEHNRLYWYRQTLGQGPEFLTYFQNEAQLEKSRLLSDRFSAERPKGSFSTLEIQRTEQGDSAMYLCASSPRSEQYFGPGTRLTVT.

CDR3 DNA sequence: TGTGCCAGCAGTCGAAACCCCGGGCCTCCCACGGGAGGCTACACCTTC. Translating it yields CASSRNPGPPTGGYTF. The chain is built from TRBV6-6 and TRBJ1-2, with D hard to call. Trimming took 5 bases from V and 8 from J, leaving 24 bases between them. CDR1 is MNHNY, CDR2 SVGAGI, per germline (reference sequence). The CDR3 consists of 16 residues.

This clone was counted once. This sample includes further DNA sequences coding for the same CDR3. For the CDR3, the DNA is TGCGCCAGCAGCTCCGGGACGGTAAATTCACCCCTCCACTTT. Translating gives CASSSGTVNSPLHF. V gene TRBV5-1 combines with J gene TRBJ1-6; TRBD1 is a possible D gene (5 bases). Germline V CDR1 and CDR2: SGHRS, YFSETQ. Trimming left V 3 bases short and J 7 bases short, with 11 bases between. CDR3 size: 14 residues.